These 29 T cell receptor beta chains were sequenced from one sample in a study of blood T cell repertoires in COVID-19. The data were produced by immunoSEQ multiplex PCR, yet TCRdb's version contains in-frame clones alone and is incomplete. The data contain 370,000 or so clones, 87% of them singletons. Input material: PBMCs or T cells enriched from blood (not recorded which). Receptors originate from a man aged 30 to 39 who had recovered from COVID-19.

The chain links TRBV5-1 to TRBJ1-6; 7 nucleotides line up with TRBD1. This CDR3 has 15 residues. Germline CDR1 and CDR2: SGHRS and YFSETQ. The V and J ends lost 4 bases and 7 bases, in that order; junction bases with no gene match: 8. The CDR3 sequence is CASSKGQQSNSPLHF. For the CDR3, the DNA is TGCGCCAGCAGCAAGGGACAGCAAAGCAATTCACCCCTCCACTTT.

The chain has TRBV11-2 and TRBJ2-7; D is perhaps TRBD2 (6 bases). Germline CDR1 is SGHAT and CDR2 is FQNNGV. Trimming removed 5 bases from V and 7 bases from J, with 18 bases in between. CDR3 length: 14 residues. CDR3 nucleotide sequence: TGTGCCAGCAGCCAACGGGTCCTCGCGGGGGAGCAGTACTTC. Translating it yields CASSQRVLAGEQYF.

The chain carries TRBV19 and TRBJ1-5; D not certain. The CDR3 extends over 16 amino acids. Germline CDR1 reads LNHDA; CDR2 reads SQIVND (reference sequence). The V and J ends lost 7 bases and 0 bases respectively, with 16 bases between them. The CDR3 region has the DNA TGTGCCAGTATGGTCTCCACTTATTATAGCAATCAGCCCCAGCATTTT. Protein product: CASMVSTYYSNQPQHF.

The rearrangement links TRBV5-8 to TRBJ1-1; 7 nucleotides match TRBD1. The CDR3 loop spans 16 amino acids. Germline assignment: CDR1 SGHTS and CDR2 YDEGEE. The V segment lost 2 bases and the J segment 0 bases; nucleotides outside the gene matches: 7. The CDR3 DNA reads TGTGCCAGCAGCTTTGGCTTGACAGGGATGAACACTGAAGCTTTCTTT. Protein product: CASSFGLTGMNTEAFF.

The gene calls are TRBV5-1 and TRBJ1-2; no definite D call. The germline V and J ends were trimmed by 0 bases and 6 bases, with 15 bases remaining between them. This CDR3 spans 15 amino acids. Germline loops: CDR1 SGHRS, CDR2 YFSETQ. Here the CDR3 DNA reads TGCGCCAGCAGCTTGGGGGAGCGTAGATTTGATGGCTACACCTTC. As protein: CASSLGERRFDGYTF.

The V and J genes are TRBV6-6 and TRBJ1-6, with 8 bases lining up with TRBD1. The ends lost 7 bases at V and 9 bases at J; junction bases unmatched: 8. CDR1 is MNHNY, CDR2 SVGAGI, per germline (reference sequence). The CDR3 is 14 residues long. The CDR3 reads CASTTGEYASPLHF. CDR3 DNA sequence: TGTGCCAGCACGACAGGGGAATATGCTTCACCCCTCCACTTT.

The rearrangement uses TRBV5-4 and TRBJ1-1; weak D call: TRBD1 (5 bases). Trimming left V 4 bases short and J 2 bases short, with 15 bases between. CDR1 is SGHNT and CDR2 is YYREEE in the germline V gene (reference sequence). The CDR3 sequence is 15 residues long. This CDR3 is CASSRKDQGNTEAFF. Written as DNA, the CDR3 is TGTGCCAGCAGCCGCAAGGATCAGGGAAACACTGAAGCTTTCTTT.

This chain uses TRBV19 with TRBJ1-5; D gene uncertain. CDR1 LNHDA and CDR2 SQIVND come from the germline V gene (reference sequence). This CDR3 region has 12 residues. The V gene lost 3 bases and the J gene lost 7 bases, with 7 bases spanning the gap. DNA of the CDR3: TGTGCCAGTAGTATGTTTGTACAGCCCCAGCATTTT. Residues: CASSMFVQPQHF.

In DNA form, the CDR3 reads TGTGCCAGCGGTGAGCCGGACACTGAAGCTTTCTTT. It encodes CASGEPDTEAFF. This chain uses TRBV18 with TRBJ1-1; no reliable D call. Germline CDR1 KGHSH, CDR2 LQKENI. With 8 bases removed from V and 3 bases from J, the gap between germline ends came to 10 bases. This CDR3 is built from 12 residues.

CDR3 region: CASSKTGVNTEAFF. As DNA, the CDR3 is TGTGCCAGTAGTAAAACAGGGGTTAACACTGAAGCTTTCTTT. The rearrangement links TRBV19 to TRBJ1-1; TRBD1 matches 7 bases. This CDR3 spans 14 amino acids. J was trimmed by 2 bases and V by 4 bases; bases with no gene match: 4. Looked up from germline, CDR1 is LNHDA and CDR2 is SQIVND (reference sequence).

The chain is built from TRBV29-1 and TRBJ1-1; D gene uncertain. The germline V gene has CDR1 SQVTM and CDR2 ANQGSEA. There are 14 residues in the CDR3. Trimming cost V 5 bases and J 0 bases, with 13 bases left between them. The CDR3 DNA is TGCAGCGTTTTCAATCCGGGGTTGAACACTGAAGCTTTCTTT. The encoded protein is CSVFNPGLNTEAFF.

The chain uses TRBV19 and TRBJ1-4; D is undetermined. The germline V gene has CDR1 LNHDA and CDR2 SQIVND (reference sequence). This CDR3 contains 14 residues. V lost 7 bases and J lost 2, with 11 bases in between. The CDR3 spells CASTMGSTNEKLFF. DNA for the CDR3: TGTGCCAGTACCATGGGCAGTACTAATGAAAAACTGTTTTTT.

The chain has TRBV4-3 and TRBJ1-5; D call uncertain. The CDR3 consists of 17 residues. Germline-derived CDR1 and CDR2 are LGHNA and YSLEER. The germline V and J ends were trimmed by 0 bases and 7 bases, with 19 bases remaining between them. CDR3 in DNA: TGCGCCAGCAGCCAAGATCACACCGGTATAACTACCCAGCCCCAGCATTTT. Its protein is CASSQDHTGITTQPQHF.

This chain connects TRBV6-1 to TRBJ2-7; no firm D call. There are 16 residues in the CDR3. Trimming removed 1 base at V and 2 bases at J, with 15 bases between. Germline values: CDR1 MNHNS, CDR2 SASEGT. The CDR3 is CASSEGPGPFPYEQYF. The CDR3 DNA reads TGTGCCAGCAGTGAAGGGCCTGGGCCATTCCCCTACGAGCAGTACTTC.

The gene calls are TRBV19 and TRBJ2-3; D is undetermined. The CDR3 extends over 13 amino acids. Per the germline V gene, CDR1 is LNHDA and CDR2 is SQIVND (reference sequence). V lost 10 bases to trimming and J lost 2 bases, with 13 bases between them. The CDR3 here is CATALGHTDTQYF. The DNA for the CDR3 is TGTGCCACGGCGCTTGGGCACACAGATACGCAGTATTTT.

This chain joins TRBV5-4 and TRBJ2-1; D is possibly TRBD2 (5 bases). V lost 4 bases to trimming and J lost 13 bases, with 15 bases between them. Germline CDR1 and CDR2: SGHNT and YYREEE (reference sequence). The CDR3 totals 12 residues. This CDR3 is CASSRDSGNQFF. The CDR3 DNA reads TGTGCCAGCAGCCGAGATTCGGGGAACCAGTTCTTC.

CDR3 sequence reads: CASSEYGRGAFF. The CDR3 DNA sequence: TGCGCCAGCAGTGAGTACGGCAGAGGAGCTTTCTTT. The chain links TRBV10-1 to TRBJ1-1; D gene unclear. Germline V CDR1 and CDR2: WNHNN, SYGVQD (reference sequence). The V gene lost 1 base and the J gene lost 10 bases, with 10 bases spanning the gap. The CDR3 sequence is 12 residues long.

This CDR3 reads CASSSESYTEAFF. CDR3 DNA sequence: TGTGCCAGCAGTTCTGAGTCGTACACTGAAGCTTTCTTT. This chain uses TRBV6-4 with TRBJ1-1; no clear D gene. The CDR3 length is 13 residues. Trimming cost V 5 bases and J 3 bases, with 10 bases left between them. CDR1 and CDR2 (germline): MRHNA, SNTAGT.

The CDR3, as DNA: TGTGCCTGGGACAGGGGAGGTAAAGGAGTCACTGAAGCTTTCTTT. As protein: CAWDRGGKGVTEAFF. The V and J genes are TRBV30 and TRBJ1-1, with 8 bases lining up with TRBD1. Germline trimming cut 5 bases from V and 4 bases from J; bases unmatched to any gene: 12. This CDR3 contains 15 residues. Per germline, CDR1 GTSNPN and CDR2 SVGIG (reference sequence).

This chain joins TRBV7-2 and TRBJ2-2, with 12 nucleotides matching TRBD2. V was pared by 0 bases and J by 5 bases, with 4 bases of the junction left unmatched. CDR1 is SGHTA, CDR2 FQGNSA, per germline. The CDR3 has 17 residues. DNA for the CDR3: TGTGCCAGCAGCTTAGCTTGGGGGACTAGCGGGACCGGGGAGCTGTTTTTT. Amino acids: CASSLAWGTSGTGELFF.

The rearrangement links TRBV9 to TRBJ1-3; 11 bases are shared with TRBD1. This CDR3 has 19 amino acids. Germline V gene sequence: CDR1 SGDLS, CDR2 YYNGEE. V shed 0 bases, J shed 2 bases, and the junction held 10 bases outside the gene matches. Here the CDR3 DNA reads TGTGCCAGCAGCGTAGCCGTAACCGGACAGGGGGCGACTGGAAACACCATATATTTT. It specifies CASSVAVTGQGATGNTIYF.

For the CDR3, the DNA is TGTGCCAGCAACCCAGGGGCAGCACTGAACACTGAAGCTTTCTTT. This codes for CASNPGAALNTEAFF. The chain recombines TRBV7-8 with TRBJ1-1, with a possible D match to TRBD1 (6 bases). The CDR3 spans 15 residues. Per germline, CDR1 SGHVS and CDR2 FQNEAQ. The germline V and J ends were trimmed by 7 bases and 0 bases, with 15 bases remaining between them.

The rearrangement joins TRBV7-9 to TRBJ2-5, with D perhaps matching TRBD1 (5 bases). Per germline, CDR1 SEHNR and CDR2 FQNEAQ (reference sequence). The CDR3 spans 13 residues. The V end was cut by 4 bases, the J end by 5 bases, with 11 bases between. The CDR3 DNA follows: TGTGCCAGCAGCTATAGGGGTTGGGAGACCCAGTACTTC. Its protein product is CASSYRGWETQYF.

This rearrangement joins TRBV25-1 to TRBJ2-7; D unclear. Trimming left V 5 bases short and J 0 bases short, with 11 bases between. CDR1 is MGHDK, CDR2 SYGVNS, per germline. CDR3 length: 14 residues. The CDR3 reads CASSIGGSSYEQYF. The CDR3 DNA reads TGTGCCAGCAGTATAGGCGGTAGCTCCTACGAGCAGTACTTC.

In nucleotides, the CDR3 is TGTGCCAGCAGTGAAGCCCAGATCACAGATACGCAGTATTTT. Translated, it gives CASSEAQITDTQYF. The chain has TRBV2 and TRBJ2-3; the D is unclear. V dropped 0 bases and J dropped 2 bases, with 6 bases sitting between them. Germline CDR1 is SNHLY and CDR2 is FYNNEI. The CDR3 runs to 14 residues.

V gene TRBV7-8 combines with J gene TRBJ1-1; no clear D gene. CDR3 size: 15 residues. V was cut by 1 base and J by 1 base, with 10 bases left in between. Germline V gives CDR1 SGHVS, CDR2 FQNEAQ. For the CDR3, the DNA is TGTGCCAGCAGCTTAGGAGGTGGAGGGAACACTGAAGCTTTCTTT. It is translated as CASSLGGGGNTEAFF.

The V call is TRBV30, the J call TRBJ1-5, with D hard to call. Germline assignment: CDR1 GTSNPN and CDR2 SVGIG (reference sequence). The CDR3 is made up of 13 amino acids. V was clipped by 2 bases and J by 7 bases, with 12 bases between them. CDR3 loop: CAWSRQSRQPQHF. CDR3 coding DNA: TGTGCCTGGAGTCGACAATCCCGACAGCCCCAGCATTTT.

V and J are TRBV6-5 and TRBJ1-1; D may be TRBD1 (5 bases). Germline V gene sequence: CDR1 MNHEY, CDR2 SVGAGI. V dropped 8 bases and J dropped 4 bases, with 17 bases sitting between them. The length of the CDR3 is 14 residues. The CDR3 region has the DNA TGTGCCAGCGAAAGTCCGGGGGGAGGCACTGAAGCTTTCTTT. The encoded protein is CASESPGGGTEAFF.

This sequence joins TRBV5-1 and TRBJ1-1; 8 nucleotides agree with TRBD1. V was clipped by 1 base and J by 2 bases; unmatched bases: 4. There are 15 residues in the CDR3. Germline CDR1 SGHRS, CDR2 YFSETQ. Written as DNA, the CDR3 is TGCGCCAGCAGCTTGAAAACAGGGGGAAACACTGAAGCTTTCTTT. Translation: CASSLKTGGNTEAFF.